The 20 T cell receptor beta chains reported below all come from one sample, sequenced in a study of blood T cell repertoires in COVID-19. Clones were read by immunoSEQ multiplex PCR, and TCRdb kept only the in-frame ones, dropping some. The sample records 200,000 to 300,000 clones, about 85% being singletons. Sequenced input: peripheral blood. These receptor sequences come from a woman in her fifties or sixties with active or convalescent COVID-19.

J is TRBJ2-7 and V is TRBV11-3; 8 bases line up with TRBD1. This CDR3 spans 16 amino acids. Trimming removed 4 bases from V and 0 bases from J; junction bases left unmatched: 8. Germline CDR1 and CDR2: SGHNT and YENEEA. CDR3 region: CASSSGTGTGSYEQYF. In DNA, the CDR3 is TGTGCCAGCAGCTCCGGCACCGGGACAGGCTCCTACGAGCAGTACTTC.

V and J are TRBV19 and TRBJ1-1, with a tentative D call TRBD1 (5 bases). The CDR3 runs 14 residues. Germline assignment: CDR1 LNHDA and CDR2 SQIVND (reference sequence). Trimming pared 5 bases from V and 5 bases from J, leaving 15 bases between. Here the CDR3 reads CASSLRGMRTEAFF. The CDR3 DNA is TGTGCCAGTAGTTTAAGGGGCATGAGGACTGAAGCTTTCTTT.

This clone was counted many times. The rearrangement joins TRBV5-1 to TRBJ1-1; 7 nucleotides align to TRBD1. CDR1 is SGHRS, CDR2 YFSETQ, per germline. The CDR3 is 13 amino acids. V was pared by 0 bases and J by 8 bases, with 4 bases of the junction left unmatched. CDR3 sequence: CASSLDRGMEAFF. The CDR3 DNA reads TGCGCCAGCAGCTTGGACAGGGGAATGGAAGCTTTCTTT.

V and J are TRBV2 and TRBJ1-2, with D perhaps matching TRBD1 (5 bases). Per germline, CDR1 SNHLY and CDR2 FYNNEI. V lost 6 bases and J lost 5, with 16 bases in between. The CDR3 totals 14 residues. CDR3 DNA: TGTGCCAGCAGCGGGGGTCAGACTCTATATGGCTACACCTTC. Amino acid sequence: CASSGGQTLYGYTF.

This rearrangement joins TRBV10-3 to TRBJ1-6; D gene ambiguous. CDR3 length equals 12 residues. CDR1 is ENHRY and CDR2 is SYGVKD in the germline V gene. The V and J ends lost 2 bases and 8 bases respectively, with 4 bases between them. CDR3 sequence (DNA): TGTGCCATCAGTGAGGCAGATTCACCCCTCCACTTT. This encodes CAISEADSPLHF.

The CDR3 DNA follows: TGTGCCAGCAGGGGCGGACTAGCGGGAAAAAACAATGAGCAGTTCTTC. This encodes CASRGGLAGKNNEQFF. The chain uses TRBV7-8 and TRBJ2-1; 12 bases map to TRBD2. Germline V gives CDR1 SGHVS, CDR2 FQNEAQ. V dropped 6 bases and J dropped 5; count of bases not matched to a gene: 8. The CDR3 has 16 amino acids.

The chain joins TRBV28 to TRBJ2-7; D remains unclear. This CDR3 region has 14 residues. Germline V gene lookup returns CDR1 MDHEN and CDR2 SYDVKM. V was trimmed by 8 bases and J by 1 base, leaving 15 bases between them. The CDR3 sequence: CASVTAAPSYEQYF. Here the CDR3 DNA reads TGTGCCAGCGTTACTGCGGCACCGTCCTACGAGCAGTACTTC.

The gene calls are TRBV6-5 and TRBJ1-2, with 7 bases matching TRBD1. The CDR3 has 14 residues. Per the germline V gene, CDR1 is MNHEY and CDR2 is SVGAGI. V shed 0 bases, J shed 6 bases, and the junction held 4 bases outside the gene matches. The CDR3 reads CASSYSIGGNGYTF. Written as DNA, the CDR3 is TGTGCCAGCAGTTACTCAATAGGGGGCAATGGCTACACCTTC.

The chain employs TRBV11-2 and TRBJ2-1; possibly TRBD1 for D (6 bases). V dropped 5 bases and J dropped 4 bases, with 15 bases sitting between them. Per the germline V gene, CDR1 is SGHAT and CDR2 is FQNNGV. The CDR3 sequence is 15 residues long. CDR3 loop: CASSPGTGWYNEQFF. The CDR3 DNA sequence: TGTGCCAGCAGCCCGGGAACAGGGTGGTACAATGAGCAGTTCTTC.

The chain combines TRBV6-5 with TRBJ2-7, with 8 bases aligning to TRBD1. This CDR3 spans 13 amino acids. The germline V gene has CDR1 MNHEY and CDR2 SVGAGI. Trimming took 5 bases from V and 4 from J; bases not matched to a gene: 4. The CDR3 protein is CASSPGGPYEQYV. The CDR3 region has the DNA TGTGCCAGCAGTCCAGGGGGCCCTTACGAGCAGTACGTC.

The V and J genes are TRBV28 and TRBJ1-1; tentatively, D is TRBD1 (6 bases). The CDR3 totals 15 residues. Trimming took 5 bases from V and 3 from J, leaving 16 bases between them. The germline gives CDR1 MDHEN, CDR2 SYDVKM. The CDR3 coding sequence is TGTGCCAGCAGTCCCTGGGGGCCGAAGGACACTGAAGCTTTCTTT. Encoded protein: CASSPWGPKDTEAFF.

The chain is built from TRBV6-2 or TRBV6-3 and TRBJ2-1; D not certain. Trimming cost V 2 bases and J 10 bases, with 6 bases left between them. CDR1 is MNHEY, CDR2 SVGEGT, per germline. The CDR3 length is 11 residues. This CDR3 reads CASSYPGEQFF. CDR3 bases: TGTGCCAGCAGTTACCCAGGAGAGCAGTTCTTC.

This clone has more than one count but fewer than ten. The rearrangement links TRBV7-8 to TRBJ2-1, with TRBD2 identical over 10 bases. The length of the CDR3 is 14 residues. From germline, CDR1 is SGHVS and CDR2 FQNEAQ. The junction had 7 bases not matched to a gene; V was cut back by 2 bases and J by 12 bases. The CDR3 sequence: CASSLSGGAKTQFF. In DNA, the CDR3 is TGTGCCAGCAGCTTAAGCGGGGGGGCCAAAACGCAGTTCTTC.

This clone came up once. The gene calls are TRBV7-9 and TRBJ1-2, with 11 bases that match TRBD1. Germline V gene data show CDR1 as SEHNR and CDR2 as FQNEAQ (reference sequence). Unmatched junction bases numbered 5, after V lost 4 bases and J lost 7 bases. This CDR3 comprises 14 residues. This CDR3 is CASSSGQGVVGYTF. DNA of the CDR3: TGTGCCAGCAGCTCGGGACAGGGGGTGGTTGGCTACACCTTC.

The chain links TRBV7-9 to TRBJ1-2; unclear D gene. This CDR3 is 14 amino acids long. Between the trimmed V and J ends, which lost 5 bases and 1 base, there was a span of 11 bases. Germline V gene data show CDR1 as SEHNR and CDR2 as FQNEAQ (reference sequence). In DNA, the CDR3 is TGTGCCAGCAGCCTTAGCTTCCTTAACTATGGCTACACCTTC. This translates into CASSLSFLNYGYTF.

The chain combines TRBV2 with TRBJ2-3; 8 bases are shared with TRBD2. The CDR3 covers 15 residues. CDR1 and CDR2 from the germline V gene are SNHLY and FYNNEI. Trimming removed 4 bases from V and 1 base from J; junction bases left unmatched: 4. Here the CDR3 DNA reads TGTGCCAGCAGTGTGGAGACTAGCGGCACAGATACGCAGTATTTT. Its protein product is CASSVETSGTDTQYF.

This rearrangement joins TRBV7-9 to TRBJ1-1; the D is unclear. Germline assignment: CDR1 SEHNR and CDR2 FQNEAQ (reference sequence). V lost 5 bases to trimming and J lost 2 bases, with 6 bases between them. The CDR3 sequence is 12 residues long. The CDR3 DNA follows: TGTGCCAGCAGCCTCTTAAACACTGAAGCTTTCTTT. Translating gives CASSLLNTEAFF.

This chain joins TRBV19 and TRBJ1-3; TRBD1 might be the D (5 bases). V lost 5 bases and J 0 bases, leaving 14 bases between the germline ends. Germline assignment: CDR1 LNHDA and CDR2 SQIVND (reference sequence). CDR3 size: 16 residues. The CDR3 coding sequence is TGTGCCAGTAGTCCAGTCGGCGGGGGCTCTGGAAACACCATATATTTT. As protein: CASSPVGGGSGNTIYF. Full variable domain (missing parts from reference TRBV19 and TRBJ1-3): DGGITQSPKYLFRKEGQNVTLSCEQNLNHDAMYWYRQDPGQGLRLIYYSQIVNDFQKGDIAEGYSVSREKKESFPLTVTSAQKNPTAFYLCASSPVGGGSGNTIYFGEGSWLTVV.

V and J are TRBV11-3 and TRBJ2-1; TRBD2 matches at 12 bases. CDR1 is SGHNT and CDR2 is YENEEA in the germline V gene. Trimming cost V 5 bases and J 7 bases; bases outside gene matches: 3. The CDR3 sequence is 14 residues long. Written as DNA, the CDR3 is TGTGCCAGCAGCCGGACTAGCGGGAAAAATGAGCAGTTCTTC. Residues: CASSRTSGKNEQFF.

The chain recombines TRBV11-2 with TRBJ2-3; 7 positions match TRBD2. V dropped 3 bases and J dropped 0; count of bases not matched to a gene: 6. This CDR3 comprises 16 residues. The germline gives CDR1 SGHAT, CDR2 FQNNGV. Here the CDR3 DNA reads TGTGCCAGCAGCTTTTCTAGCGGTATAAGCACAGATACGCAGTATTTT. Protein product: CASSFSSGISTDTQYF.